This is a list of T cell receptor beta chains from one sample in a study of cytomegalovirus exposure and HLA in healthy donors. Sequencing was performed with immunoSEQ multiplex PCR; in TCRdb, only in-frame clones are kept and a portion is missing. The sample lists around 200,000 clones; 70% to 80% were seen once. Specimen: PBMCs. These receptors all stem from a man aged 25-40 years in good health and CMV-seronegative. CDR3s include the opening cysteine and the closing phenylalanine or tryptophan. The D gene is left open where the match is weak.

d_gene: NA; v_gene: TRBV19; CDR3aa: CASSIPGDSYEQYF
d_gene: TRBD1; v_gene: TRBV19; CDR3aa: CASRYRGGYGYTF
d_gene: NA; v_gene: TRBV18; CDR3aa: CASSPGASTEAFF
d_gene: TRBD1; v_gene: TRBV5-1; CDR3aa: CASSGGQGANGYTF
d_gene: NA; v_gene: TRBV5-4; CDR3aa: CASSLAGTDTQYF
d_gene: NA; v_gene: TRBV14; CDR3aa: CASSRPGHNTGELFF
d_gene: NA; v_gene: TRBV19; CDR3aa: CASSTSIVGGNEQFF
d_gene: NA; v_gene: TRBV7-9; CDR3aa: CASSPTTGGWGYTF
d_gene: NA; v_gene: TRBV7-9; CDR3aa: CASSPLRGSQETQYF
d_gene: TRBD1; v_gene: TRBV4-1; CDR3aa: CASSQGADRVTYEQYF
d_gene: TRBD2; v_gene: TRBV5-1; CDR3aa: CASSLWEGKNIQYF
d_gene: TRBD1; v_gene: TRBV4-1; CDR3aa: CASSQDQGAGTDTQYF
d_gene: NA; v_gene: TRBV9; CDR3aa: CASSLRGQGKNEQFF
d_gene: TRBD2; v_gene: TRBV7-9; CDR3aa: CASSPILAGAGANVLTF
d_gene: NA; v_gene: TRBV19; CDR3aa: CASKAGVGTDTQYF
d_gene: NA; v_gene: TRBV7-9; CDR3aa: CASSRSGELDDTQYF
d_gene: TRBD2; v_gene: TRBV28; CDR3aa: CASRRGVAGFTGELFF
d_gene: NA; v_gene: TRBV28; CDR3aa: CASRIQGDYHNEQFF
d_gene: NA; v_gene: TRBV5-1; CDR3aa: CASSSTTDSYNEQFF
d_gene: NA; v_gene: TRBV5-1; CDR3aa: CASSGGSYEQYF
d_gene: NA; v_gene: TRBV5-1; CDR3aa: CASSPGPSAYNEQFF
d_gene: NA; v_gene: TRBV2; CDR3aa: CASSGDGRNQPQHF
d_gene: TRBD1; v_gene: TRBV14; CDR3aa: CASSSRQGHKATNEKLFF
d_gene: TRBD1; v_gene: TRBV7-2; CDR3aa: CASSPRVGQGENTIYF
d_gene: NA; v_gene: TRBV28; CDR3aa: CASSLEGMGNSPLHF
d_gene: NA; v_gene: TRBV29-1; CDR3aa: CSVEGWDNRRMSTDTQYF
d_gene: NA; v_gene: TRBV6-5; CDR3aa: CASSYMGDEQYF
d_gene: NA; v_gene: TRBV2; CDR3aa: CASSEIGTFNSPLHF
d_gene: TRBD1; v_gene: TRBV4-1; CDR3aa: CASSQVLTGGNEKLFF
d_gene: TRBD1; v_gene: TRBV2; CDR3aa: CASSEGQGTGQYF
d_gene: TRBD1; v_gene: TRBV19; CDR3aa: CASRLDRGNTEAFF
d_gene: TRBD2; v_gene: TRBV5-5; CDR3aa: CASSLAGGTSGTNEQFF
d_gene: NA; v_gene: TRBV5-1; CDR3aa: CASSLVEFGASGPHEQYF
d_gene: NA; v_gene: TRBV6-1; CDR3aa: CASSEASYQRYNEQFF
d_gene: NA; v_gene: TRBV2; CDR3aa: CASSDRAADGYTF
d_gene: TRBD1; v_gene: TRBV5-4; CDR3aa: CASSSRTGRNEQFF
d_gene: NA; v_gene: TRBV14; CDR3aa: CASSRLTGPGGW
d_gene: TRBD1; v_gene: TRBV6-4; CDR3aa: CASSVTGASTDTQYF
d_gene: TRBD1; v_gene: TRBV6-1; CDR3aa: CASSVRDRVGGYTF
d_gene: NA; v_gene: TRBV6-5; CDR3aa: CASRRDVVQETQYF
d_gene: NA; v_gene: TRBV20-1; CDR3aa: CSARGGTIGFF
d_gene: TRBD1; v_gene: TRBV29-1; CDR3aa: CSVGGYRDRGEEQYF
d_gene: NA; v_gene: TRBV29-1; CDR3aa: CSVEGAPGYNEQFF
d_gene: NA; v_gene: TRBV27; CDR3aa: CASSLSRDQPQHF
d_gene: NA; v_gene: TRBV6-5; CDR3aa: CASRTEHEQYF
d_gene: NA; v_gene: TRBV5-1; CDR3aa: CASSRGLQVSYEQYF
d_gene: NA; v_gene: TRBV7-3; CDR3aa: CASSFTGFTDTQYF
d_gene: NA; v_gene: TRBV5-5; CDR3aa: CASSQEGGYQPQHF
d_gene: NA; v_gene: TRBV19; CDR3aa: CASNPTPGVGYTF
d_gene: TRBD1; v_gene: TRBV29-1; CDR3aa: CSVPGQGNYGYTF
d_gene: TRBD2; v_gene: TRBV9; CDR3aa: CASSVDGSAGVLTGELFF
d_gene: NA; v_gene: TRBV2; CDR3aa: CASRGGNQPQHF
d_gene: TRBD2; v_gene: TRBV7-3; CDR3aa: CASSLEGGLANTDTQYF
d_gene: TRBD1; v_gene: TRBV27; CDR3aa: CASRLGQGGSRAFF
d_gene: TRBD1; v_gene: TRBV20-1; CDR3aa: CSAATGDGYTF
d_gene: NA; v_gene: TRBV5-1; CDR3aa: CASSPQGATNEKLFF
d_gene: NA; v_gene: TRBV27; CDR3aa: CASSPGTHTEAFF